This is a list of T cell receptor beta chains from one sample in a study of early T cells in non-severe SARS-CoV-2 infection. TCRdb fed the 5' RACE reads into MiXCR, producing one record per CDR3 protein. Of more than 60,000 distinct CDR3 sequences in the sample, 12% were seen once. The starting material was whole blood, obtained at baseline. These receptors were obtained from an adult who was a healthcare worker with PCR-confirmed SARS-CoV-2 infection or an uninfected control (not recorded which). The CDR3 runs from the conserved cysteine through the conserved F or W. The order of the fields is CDR3 protein, CDR3 DNA, clone size, D gene, J gene, CDR3 length, V gene. A D gene is named only where the DNA matches it firmly. Some rows have no size entry. The others give once, few or many, or a class for an expanded clone.

CASSTTGTINTEAFF | TGTGCCAGCTCAACAACCGGGACAATAAACACTGAAGCTTTCTTT | NA | NA | TRBJ1-1 | 15 | TRBV18
CASSPSYQPQHF | TGTGCCAGCAGCCCCTCCTATCAGCCCCAGCATTTT | few | NA | TRBJ1-5 | 12 | TRBV2
CASSDTLWTGGFEAFF | TGTGCCAGCAGTGACACTCTTTGGACAGGGGGCTTTGAAGCTTTCTTT | NA | TRBD1 | TRBJ1-1 | 16 | TRBV6-1
CASSQQGAGANVLTF | TGTGCCAGCAGCCAACAGGGCGCTGGGGCCAACGTCCTGACTTTC | NA | NA | TRBJ2-6 | 15 | TRBV6-6
CSASPRQKISGANVLTF | TGCAGTGCCTCACCGAGGCAGAAAATCTCTGGGGCCAACGTCCTGACTTTC | NA | NA | TRBJ2-6 | 17 | TRBV20-1
CASSLDSSNEKLFF | TGTGCCAGCAGCCTTGACAGCAGTAATGAAAAACTGTTTTTT | few | NA | TRBJ1-4 | 14 | TRBV7-9
CASKEEPLQSGYTF | TGCGCCAGCAAGGAGGAGCCCCTTCAGAGCGGCTACACCTTC | NA | NA | TRBJ1-2 | 14 | TRBV10-1
CASSLTGLTEAFF | TGTGCCAGCAGCTTGACAGGGCTCACTGAAGCTTTCTTT | many | TRBD1 | TRBJ1-1 | 13 | TRBV11-2
CASSRPGTGRNEQFF | TGTGCCAGCAGTCGACCCGGGACAGGGAGGAATGAGCAGTTCTTC | NA | TRBD1 | TRBJ2-1 | 15 | TRBV6-2/TRBV6-3
CSAWTSGGKRHEQFF | TGCAGTGCCTGGACTAGCGGGGGGAAACGGCATGAGCAGTTCTTC | many | TRBD2 | TRBJ2-1 | 15 | TRBV20-1